The entry below describes one TCR beta chain. The sample is drawn from a study of cytomegalovirus exposure and HLA in healthy donors. PCR was performed using 60 Vbeta and 13 Jbeta primers. The repertoire was sequenced with immunoSEQ multiplex PCR; TCRdb's copy has only in-frame clones and lacks some. The table includes about 130,000 clones, around 86% detected once. Per germline, CDR1 MNHNY and CDR2 SVGAGI (reference sequence). The CDR3 consists of 16 residues. V dropped 4 bases and J dropped 8 bases, with 23 bases sitting between them. This receptor was obtained from a man between 18 and 29 years old in good health and CMV-seronegative. The chain is built from TRBV6-6 and TRBJ1-2; possible D gene TRBD1, 6 bases. Sequencing used PBMCs. The CDR3 sequence is CASSSSEKRQAGGYTF. CDR3 DNA: TGTGCCAGCAGTTCCTCGGAAAAGAGACAGGCAGGGGGCTACACCTTC.